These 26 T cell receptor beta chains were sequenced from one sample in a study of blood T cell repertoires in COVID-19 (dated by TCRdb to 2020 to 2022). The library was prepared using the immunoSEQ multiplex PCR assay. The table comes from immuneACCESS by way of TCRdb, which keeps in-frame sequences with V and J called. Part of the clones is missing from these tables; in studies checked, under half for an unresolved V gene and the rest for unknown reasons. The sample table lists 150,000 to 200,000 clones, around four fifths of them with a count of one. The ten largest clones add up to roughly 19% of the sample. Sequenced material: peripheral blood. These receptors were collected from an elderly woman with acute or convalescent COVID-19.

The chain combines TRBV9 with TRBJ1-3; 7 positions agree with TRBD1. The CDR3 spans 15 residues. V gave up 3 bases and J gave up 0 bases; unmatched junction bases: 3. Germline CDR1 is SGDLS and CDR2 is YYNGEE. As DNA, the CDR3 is TGTGCCAGCAGCGCGGGGACAGACTCTGGAAACACCATATATTTT. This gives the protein CASSAGTDSGNTIYF.

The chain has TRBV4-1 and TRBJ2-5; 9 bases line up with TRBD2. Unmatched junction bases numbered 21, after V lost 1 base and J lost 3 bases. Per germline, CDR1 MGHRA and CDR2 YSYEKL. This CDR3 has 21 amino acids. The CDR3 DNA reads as TGCGCCAGCAGCCAAGCCCCCTGGGGTAGCGGGGGCTACACGATCGAAGAGACCCAGTACTTC. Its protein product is CASSQAPWGSGGYTIEETQYF.

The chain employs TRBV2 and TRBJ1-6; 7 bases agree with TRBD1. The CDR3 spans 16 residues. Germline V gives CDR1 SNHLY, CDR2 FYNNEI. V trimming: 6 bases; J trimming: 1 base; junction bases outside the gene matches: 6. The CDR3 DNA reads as TGTGCCAGCAGAGACAGGGTTCGGTCCTATAATTCACCCCTCCACTTT. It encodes CASRDRVRSYNSPLHF.

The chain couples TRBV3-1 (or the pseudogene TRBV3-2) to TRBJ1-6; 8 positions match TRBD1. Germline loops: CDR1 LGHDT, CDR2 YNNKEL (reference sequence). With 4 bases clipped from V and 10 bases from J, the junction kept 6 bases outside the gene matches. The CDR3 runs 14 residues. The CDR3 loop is CASSPRTGKSPLHF. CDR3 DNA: TGTGCCAGCAGCCCCCGGACAGGGAAGTCACCCCTCCACTTT.

The chain's CDR3 is CASSRTGEETQYF. The CDR3, as DNA: TGTGCCAGCTCAAGGACAGGGGAAGAGACCCAGTACTTC. The V and J genes are TRBV18 and TRBJ2-5; TRBD1 agrees at 9 bases. Trimming at V came to 5 bases and at J to 3 bases, leaving 1 base not matched to a gene. CDR1 is KGHSH, CDR2 LQKENI, per germline. The CDR3 is 13 amino acids.

CDR3 sequence: CASSRRQGAGNQPQHF. CDR3 nucleotide sequence: TGCGCCAGCAGTCGTCGGCAGGGGGCAGGCAATCAGCCCCAGCATTTT. The V call is TRBV23-1, the J call TRBJ1-5, with TRBD1 matching 8 bases. TRBV23-1 is labeled an ORF, and its function is uncertain. Unmatched junction bases numbered 7, after V lost 4 bases and J lost 2 bases. This CDR3 has 16 residues.

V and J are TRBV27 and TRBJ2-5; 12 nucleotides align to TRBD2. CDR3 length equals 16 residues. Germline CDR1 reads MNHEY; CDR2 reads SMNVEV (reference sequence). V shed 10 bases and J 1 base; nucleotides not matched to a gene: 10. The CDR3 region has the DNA TGTGCCATCCTACTAGCGGGGGGCCCCCCCCAAGAGACCCAGTACTTC. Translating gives CAILLAGGPPQETQYF.

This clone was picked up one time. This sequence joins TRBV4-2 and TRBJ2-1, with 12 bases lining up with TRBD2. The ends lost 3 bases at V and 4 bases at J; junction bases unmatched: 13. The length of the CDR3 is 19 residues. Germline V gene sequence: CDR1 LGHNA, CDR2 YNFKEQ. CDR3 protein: CASSQNPTSGSRSYNEQFF. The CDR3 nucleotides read TGTGCCAGCAGCCAGAATCCGACTAGCGGGAGCCGTAGTTACAATGAGCAGTTCTTC.

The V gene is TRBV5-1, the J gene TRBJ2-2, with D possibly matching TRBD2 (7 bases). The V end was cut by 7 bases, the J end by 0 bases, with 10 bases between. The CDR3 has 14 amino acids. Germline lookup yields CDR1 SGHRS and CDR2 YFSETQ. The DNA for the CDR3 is TGCGCCAGCGGGGGGGGCGCGAACACCGGGGAGCTGTTTTTT. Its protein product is CASGGGANTGELFF.

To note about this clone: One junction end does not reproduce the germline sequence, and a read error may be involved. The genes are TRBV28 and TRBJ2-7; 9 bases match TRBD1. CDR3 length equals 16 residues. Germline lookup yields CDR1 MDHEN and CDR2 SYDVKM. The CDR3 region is CARRPRQGVLGNEQYF. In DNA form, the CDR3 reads TGTGCCCGCAGGCCACGACAGGGGGTGTTAGGTAACGAGCAGTACTTC.

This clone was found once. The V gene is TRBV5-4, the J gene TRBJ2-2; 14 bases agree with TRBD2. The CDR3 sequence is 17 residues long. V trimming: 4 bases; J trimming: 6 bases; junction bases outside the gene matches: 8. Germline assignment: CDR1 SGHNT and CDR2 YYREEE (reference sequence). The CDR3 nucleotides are TGTGCCAGCAGCCCTGGGGGGGGACTAGCGGGAGCCGGGGAGCTGTTTTTT. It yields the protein CASSPGGGLAGAGELFF.

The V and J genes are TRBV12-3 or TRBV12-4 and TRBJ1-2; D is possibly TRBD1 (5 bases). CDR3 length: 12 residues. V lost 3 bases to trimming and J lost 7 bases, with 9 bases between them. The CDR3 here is CASSLGGVGYTF. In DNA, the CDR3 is TGTGCCAGCAGTTTGGGGGGGGTTGGCTACACCTTC.

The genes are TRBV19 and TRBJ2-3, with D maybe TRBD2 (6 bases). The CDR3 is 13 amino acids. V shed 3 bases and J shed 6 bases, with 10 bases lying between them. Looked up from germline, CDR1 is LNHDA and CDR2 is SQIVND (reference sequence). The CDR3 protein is CASSIVGTDTQYF. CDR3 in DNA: TGTGCCAGTAGTATCGTAGGGACTGATACGCAGTATTTT.

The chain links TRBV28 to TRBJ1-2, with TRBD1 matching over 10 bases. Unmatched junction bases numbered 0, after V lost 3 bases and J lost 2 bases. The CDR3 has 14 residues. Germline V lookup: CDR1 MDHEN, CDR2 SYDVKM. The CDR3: CASSLGQGNYGYTF. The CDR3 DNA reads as TGTGCCAGCAGTTTGGGACAGGGGAACTATGGCTACACCTTC.

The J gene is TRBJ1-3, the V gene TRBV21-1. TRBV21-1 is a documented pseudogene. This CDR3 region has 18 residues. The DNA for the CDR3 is TGTGCCAGCAGCAAAGTTAAGAGGGTCAGATACTCTGGAAACACCATATATTTT. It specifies CASSKVKRVRYSGNTIYF.

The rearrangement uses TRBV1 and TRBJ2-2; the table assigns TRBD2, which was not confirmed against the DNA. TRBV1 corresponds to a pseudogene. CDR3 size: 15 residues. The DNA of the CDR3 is TGCACCAGCAGAAATAGCGGGAGGCACACCGGGGAGCTGTTTTTT. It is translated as CTSRNSGRHTGELFF.

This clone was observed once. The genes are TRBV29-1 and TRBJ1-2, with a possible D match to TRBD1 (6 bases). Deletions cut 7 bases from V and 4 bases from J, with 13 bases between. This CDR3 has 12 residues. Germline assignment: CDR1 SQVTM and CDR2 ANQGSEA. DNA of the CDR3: TGCAGCGCCCGGACAGACAGCTATGGCTACACCTTC. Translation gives CSARTDSYGYTF.

The CDR3 loop is CASSSPYEQFF. CDR3 in DNA: TGTGCCAGCAGCTCCCCTTATGAGCAGTTCTTC. This rearrangement joins TRBV7-2 to TRBJ2-1; no firm D call. The CDR3 contains 11 residues. CDR1 is SGHTA and CDR2 is FQGNSA in the germline V gene. V was clipped by 4 bases and J by 8 bases, with 6 bases between them. The full variable domain, its missing parts supplied by reference TRBV7-2 and TRBJ2-1, is GAGVSQSPSNKVTEKGKDVELRCDPISGHTALYWYRQSLGQGLEFLIYFQGNSAPDKSGLPSDRFSAERTGGSVSTLTIQRTQQEDSAVYLCASSSPYEQFFGPGTRLTVL.

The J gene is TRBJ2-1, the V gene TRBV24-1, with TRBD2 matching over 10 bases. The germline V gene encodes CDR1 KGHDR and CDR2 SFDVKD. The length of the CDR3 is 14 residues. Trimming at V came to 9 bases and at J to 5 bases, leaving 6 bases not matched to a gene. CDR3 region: CATAGLAVNNEQFF. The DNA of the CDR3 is TGTGCCACCGCCGGACTAGCGGTTAACAATGAGCAGTTCTTC.

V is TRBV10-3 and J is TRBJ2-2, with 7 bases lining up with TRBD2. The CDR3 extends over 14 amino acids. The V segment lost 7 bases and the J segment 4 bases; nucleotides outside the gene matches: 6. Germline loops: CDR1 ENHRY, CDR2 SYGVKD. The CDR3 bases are TGTGCCATCACTGATGCGGGAGCCACCGGGGAGCTGTTTTTT. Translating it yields CAITDAGATGELFF.

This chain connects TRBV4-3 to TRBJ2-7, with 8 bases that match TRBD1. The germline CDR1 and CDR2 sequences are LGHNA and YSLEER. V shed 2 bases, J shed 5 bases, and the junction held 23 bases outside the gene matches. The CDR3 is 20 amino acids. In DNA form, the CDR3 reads TGCGCCAGCAGCCAATGGGGGTTCCCGAACTCCCAGGACAGGGATCACGAGCAGTACTTC. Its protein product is CASSQWGFPNSQDRDHEQYF.

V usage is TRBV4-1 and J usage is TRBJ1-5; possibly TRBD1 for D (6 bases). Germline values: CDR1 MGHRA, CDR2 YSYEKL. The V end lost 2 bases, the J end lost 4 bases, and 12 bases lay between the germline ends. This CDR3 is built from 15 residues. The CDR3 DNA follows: TGCGCCAGCAGCCAAAGGCAACAGGGTAATCAGCCCCAGCATTTT. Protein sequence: CASSQRQQGNQPQHF.

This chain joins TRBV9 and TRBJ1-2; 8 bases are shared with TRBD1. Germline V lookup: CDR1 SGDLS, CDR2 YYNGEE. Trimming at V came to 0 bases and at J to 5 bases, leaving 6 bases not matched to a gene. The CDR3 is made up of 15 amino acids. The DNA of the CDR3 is TGTGCCAGCAGCGTAGGGGCAGGGGGCGGGTATGGCTACACCTTC. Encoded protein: CASSVGAGGGYGYTF. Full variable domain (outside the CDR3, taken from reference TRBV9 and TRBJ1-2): DSGVTQTPKHLITATGQRVTLRCSPRSGDLSVYWYQQSLDQGLQFLIQYYNGEERAKGNILERFSAQQFPDLHSELNLSSLELGDSALYFCASSVGAGGGYGYTFGSGTRLTVV.

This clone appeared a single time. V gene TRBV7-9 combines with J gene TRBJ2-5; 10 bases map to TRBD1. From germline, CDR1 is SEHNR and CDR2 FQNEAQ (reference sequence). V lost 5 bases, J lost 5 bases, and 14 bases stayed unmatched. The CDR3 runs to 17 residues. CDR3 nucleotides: TGTGCCAGCAGCCGTGGAGCCGGGACAGGGGAGGTGGAGACCCAGTACTTC. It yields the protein CASSRGAGTGEVETQYF.

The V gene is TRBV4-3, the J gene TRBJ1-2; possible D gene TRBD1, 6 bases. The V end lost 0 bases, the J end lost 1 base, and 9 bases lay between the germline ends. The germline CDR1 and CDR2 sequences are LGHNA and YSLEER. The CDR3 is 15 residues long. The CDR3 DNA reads TGCGCCAGCAGCCAAGAGGACAGAAGTAACTATGGCTACACCTTC. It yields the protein CASSQEDRSNYGYTF.

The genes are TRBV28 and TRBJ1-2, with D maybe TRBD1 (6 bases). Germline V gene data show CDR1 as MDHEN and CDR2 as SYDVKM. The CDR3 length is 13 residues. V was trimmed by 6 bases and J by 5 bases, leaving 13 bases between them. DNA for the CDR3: TGTGCCAGCAGCTCGACAGGAAGGTATGGCTACACCTTC. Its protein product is CASSSTGRYGYTF.